The 8 T cell receptor beta chains below come from one sample, sequenced in a study of T cell responses to AZD1222 COVID-19 vaccine (dated by TCRdb to the early 2020s). Libraries were constructed by the immunoSEQ multiplex PCR assay. Not all clones reach the TCRdb copy of this immuneACCESS table, which keeps in-frame sequences only. Checked studies attribute under half of the gap to unresolved V genes and leave the rest unexplained. The sample profile shows 57,000 or so clones; 60% to 85% of them were found once. Of the sample, under 4.5% falls within the top ten clones. This specimen's time point label, interpreted: about 28 days (+/-7) after the second vaccine dose. Material: peripheral blood, obtained 28 days after the second AZD1222 dose. The receptors were sampled from an adult who received the AZD1222 COVID-19 vaccine.

The chain has TRBV5-4 and TRBJ1-1; possibly TRBD1 for D (6 bases). The CDR3 totals 15 residues. V shed 6 bases and J shed 3 bases, with 18 bases lying between them. Per the germline V gene, CDR1 is SGHNT and CDR2 is YYREEE (reference sequence). The CDR3 sequence is CASTPWGQSDTEAFF. In DNA form, the CDR3 reads TGTGCCAGCACCCCCTGGGGGCAGAGCGACACTGAAGCTTTCTTT.

This clone has just one count. The V and J genes are TRBV28 and TRBJ2-2; D uncertain. The germline V gene encodes CDR1 MDHEN and CDR2 SYDVKM. The CDR3 is 12 residues long. V was trimmed by 7 bases and J by 1 base, leaving 4 bases between them. The CDR3 bases are TGTGCCAGCATGGGGAACACCGGGGAGCTGTTTTTT. The encoded protein is CASMGNTGELFF.

The gene calls are TRBV5-5 and TRBJ1-1; the D gene is possibly TRBD1 (5 bases). Trimming pared 0 bases from V and 5 bases from J, leaving 11 bases between. This CDR3 is 14 amino acids long. Germline lookup yields CDR1 SGHKS and CDR2 YYEKEE (reference sequence). The CDR3 nucleotides are TGTGCCAGCAGCTTGGATCCAGGGCCAACTGAAGCTTTCTTT. It specifies CASSLDPGPTEAFF.

The rearrangement joins TRBV29-1 to TRBJ2-5, with D uncertain. V lost 6 bases and J lost 7, with 18 bases in between. The CDR3 is 13 amino acids. Looked up from germline, CDR1 is SQVTM and CDR2 is ANQGSEA. The CDR3 region is CSVRLSQRTTQYF. CDR3 sequence (DNA): TGCAGCGTCCGACTGTCCCAACGAACGACCCAGTACTTC.

This chain links TRBV19 with TRBJ1-3, with D possibly being TRBD1 (5 bases). This CDR3 is 18 amino acids long. Trimming removed 1 base from V and 0 bases from J, with 16 bases in between. Germline assignment: CDR1 LNHDA and CDR2 SQIVND (reference sequence). The DNA for the CDR3 is TGTGCCAGTAGTATAGGGCTCGGCAGGGCTCTCTCTGGAAACACCATATATTTT. As protein: CASSIGLGRALSGNTIYF.

This clone was observed a single time. This chain joins TRBV25-1 and TRBJ2-1, with 7 bases aligning to TRBD2. This CDR3 is 15 amino acids long. Germline CDR1 MGHDK, CDR2 SYGVNS. With V trimmed by 5 bases and J by 0 bases, 4 bases remained unmatched. CDR3 amino acids: CASSTAGSSYNEQFF. Here the CDR3 DNA reads TGTGCCAGCAGTACAGCGGGGAGCTCCTACAATGAGCAGTTCTTC.

This sequence joins TRBV6-2 or TRBV6-3 and TRBJ1-5; D perhaps matches TRBD1 (5 bases). The CDR3 has 13 residues. V was trimmed by 3 bases and J by 11 bases, leaving 14 bases between them. Looked up from germline, CDR1 is MNHEY and CDR2 is SVGEGT. CDR3 DNA: TGTGCCAGCAGTTATCAGGGCGGATCAGCCCAGCATTTT. This encodes CASSYQGGSAQHF.

The rearrangement links TRBV5-6 to TRBJ1-3; a possible D gene is TRBD1 (5 bases). Trimming stripped 0 bases from V and 2 bases from J, with 15 bases between. Germline-derived CDR1 and CDR2 are SGHDT and YYEEEE. The CDR3 has 17 amino acids. The CDR3 here is CASSLAALAGTGNTIYF. As DNA, the CDR3 is TGTGCCAGCAGCTTGGCAGCGTTGGCAGGGACTGGAAACACCATATATTTT.